One and the same sample provided the 11 T cell receptor beta chains below, sequenced in a study of cytomegalovirus exposure and HLA in healthy donors. PCR was performed using 60 Vbeta and 13 Jbeta primers. TCRdb keeps only in-frame clones here, not all; method: immunoSEQ multiplex PCR. The sample lists 150,000 to 250,000 clones; 82% were seen once. The material sequenced was PBMCs. Every receptor here comes from a boy younger than 10 in good health and CMV-seronegative.

This sequence joins TRBV7-2 and TRBJ2-5, with 7 nucleotides matching TRBD1. Germline V gives CDR1 SGHTA, CDR2 FQGNSA. J gave up 3 bases and V 5 bases, and 9 bases lay outside the gene matches. The CDR3 runs to 15 residues. The CDR3: CASSLRGSGKETQYF. CDR3 nucleotide sequence: TGTGCCAGCAGCCTCAGGGGGAGCGGAAAAGAGACCCAGTACTTC.

The chain combines TRBV6-1 with TRBJ1-3; 12 bases fit TRBD1. The CDR3 consists of 18 residues. The germline CDR1 and CDR2 sequences are MNHNS and SASEGT. V was pared by 3 bases and J by 0 bases, with 6 bases of the junction left unmatched. As DNA, the CDR3 is TGTGCCAGCAGTGATGGGACAGGGGGCTCCATCTCTGGAAACACCATATATTTT. This translates into CASSDGTGGSISGNTIYF.

This chain's CDR3 is CATSRSIPRPLASGEETQYF. The CDR3 DNA reads TGTGCCACCAGCAGATCGATCCCCAGACCTCTTGCTAGCGGGGAGGAGACCCAGTACTTC. The rearrangement links TRBV15 to TRBJ2-5; TRBD2 matches 9 bases. The V segment lost 2 bases and the J segment 5 bases; nucleotides outside the gene matches: 21. CDR3 length: 20 residues. Per the germline V gene, CDR1 is LNHNV and CDR2 is YYDKDF (reference sequence).

This chain uses TRBV6-6 with TRBJ1-2; 8 bases fit TRBD1. Germline CDR1 MNHNY, CDR2 SVGAGI (reference sequence). The CDR3 is made up of 14 amino acids. Trimming cost V 7 bases and J 8 bases; bases outside gene matches: 12. The CDR3: CASTIGQGGKGYTF. CDR3 nucleotide sequence: TGTGCCAGCACCATCGGACAGGGAGGGAAGGGCTACACCTTC.

The chain combines TRBV27 with TRBJ1-1, with 7 positions matching TRBD1. With 4 bases clipped from V and 1 base from J, the junction kept 6 bases outside the gene matches. From germline, CDR1 is MNHEY and CDR2 SMNVEV (reference sequence). CDR3 length equals 15 residues. In nucleotides, the CDR3 is TGTGCCAGCAGTTCGCCGACAGGGACGAACACTGAAGCTTTCTTT. It specifies CASSSPTGTNTEAFF.

The V gene is TRBV19, the J gene TRBJ2-3; TRBD2 might be the D (6 bases). In germline, CDR1 is LNHDA, CDR2 SQIVND (reference sequence). The CDR3 totals 14 residues. Trimming cost V 4 bases and J 2 bases, with 10 bases left between them. The CDR3 sequence is CASSTPGLTDTQYF. The CDR3 coding sequence is TGTGCCAGTAGTACGCCGGGACTCACAGATACGCAGTATTTT.

This clone appeared a single time. J is TRBJ2-3 and V is TRBV13, with 9 bases identical to TRBD2. Germline trimming cut 4 bases from V and 2 bases from J; bases unmatched to any gene: 7. The CDR3 extends over 16 amino acids. Germline V gene sequence: CDR1 PRHDT, CDR2 FYEKMQ (reference sequence). The CDR3 coding sequence is TGTGCCAGCAGCTGGACTAGCGTTCTACCCACAGATACGCAGTATTTT. This codes for CASSWTSVLPTDTQYF.

The chain employs TRBV7-2 and TRBJ2-2, with D maybe TRBD1 (5 bases). Germline assignment: CDR1 SGHTA and CDR2 FQGNSA. CDR3 length equals 15 residues. Trimming removed 5 bases from V and 0 bases from J, with 10 bases in between. This CDR3 reads CASSGGQANTGELFF. The CDR3 nucleotides read TGTGCCAGCAGCGGCGGACAAGCGAACACCGGGGAGCTGTTTTTT.

The sample holds one count of this clone. V usage is TRBV7-2 and J usage is TRBJ2-1; the D is unclear. The length of the CDR3 is 13 residues. The germline V and J ends were trimmed by 2 bases and 4 bases, with 6 bases remaining between them. Germline CDR1 reads SGHTA; CDR2 reads FQGNSA. The CDR3 loop reads CASSLPHYNEQFF. The CDR3 DNA is TGTGCCAGCAGCTTACCCCATTACAATGAGCAGTTCTTC.

The rearrangement joins TRBV11-3 to TRBJ2-1; a possible D gene is TRBD2 (6 bases). CDR3 length: 14 amino acids. Trimming cost V 4 bases and J 0 bases, with 7 bases left between them. CDR1 and CDR2 (germline): SGHNT, YENEEA. The CDR3 DNA reads TGTGCCAGCAGCTACGGGAGCTCCTACAATGAGCAGTTCTTC. Amino acids: CASSYGSSYNEQFF.

This sequence joins TRBV20-1 and TRBJ1-5; D is perhaps TRBD1 (5 bases). CDR1 is DFQATT and CDR2 is SNEGSKA in the germline V gene (reference sequence). This CDR3 contains 11 residues. Trimming took 3 bases from V and 7 from J, leaving 7 bases between them. CDR3 coding DNA: TGCAGTGCTAGTCGGGGGCAGCCCCAGCATTTT. As protein: CSASRGQPQHF.